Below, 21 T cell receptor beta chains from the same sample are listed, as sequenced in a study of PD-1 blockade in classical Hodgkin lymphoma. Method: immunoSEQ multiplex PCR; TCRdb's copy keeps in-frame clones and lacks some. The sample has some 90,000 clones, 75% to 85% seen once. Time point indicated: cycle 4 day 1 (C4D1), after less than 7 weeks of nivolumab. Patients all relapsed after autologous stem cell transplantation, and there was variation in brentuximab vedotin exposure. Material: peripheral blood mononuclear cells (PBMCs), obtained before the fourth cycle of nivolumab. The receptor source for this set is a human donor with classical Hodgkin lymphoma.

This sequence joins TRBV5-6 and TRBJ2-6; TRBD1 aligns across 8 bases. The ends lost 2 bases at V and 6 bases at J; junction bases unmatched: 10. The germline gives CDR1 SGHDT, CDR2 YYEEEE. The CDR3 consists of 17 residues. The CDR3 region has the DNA TGTGCCAGCAGCTTCCCCCGACAGGGGTTGTCGGCCAACGTCCTGACTTTC. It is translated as CASSFPRQGLSANVLTF.

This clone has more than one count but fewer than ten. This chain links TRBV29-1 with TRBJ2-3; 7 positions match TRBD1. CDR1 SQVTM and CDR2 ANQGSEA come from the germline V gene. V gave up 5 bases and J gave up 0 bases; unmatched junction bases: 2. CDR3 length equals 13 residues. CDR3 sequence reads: CSVSRGSTDTQYF. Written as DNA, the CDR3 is TGCAGCGTTTCCAGGGGGAGCACAGATACGCAGTATTTT.

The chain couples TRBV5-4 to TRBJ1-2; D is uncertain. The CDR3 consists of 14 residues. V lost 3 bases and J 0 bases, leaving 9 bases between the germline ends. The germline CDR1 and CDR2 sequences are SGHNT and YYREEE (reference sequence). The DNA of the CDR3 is TGTGCCAGCAGCTCGACCACAGCTAACTATGGCTACACCTTC. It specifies CASSSTTANYGYTF.

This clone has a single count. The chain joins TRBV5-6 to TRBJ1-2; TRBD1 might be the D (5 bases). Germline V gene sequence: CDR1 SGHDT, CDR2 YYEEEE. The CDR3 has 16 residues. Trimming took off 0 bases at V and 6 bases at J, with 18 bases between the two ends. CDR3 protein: CASSLAGRVEDDGYTF. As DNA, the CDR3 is TGTGCCAGCAGCTTGGCCGGCAGGGTAGAGGATGATGGCTACACCTTC.

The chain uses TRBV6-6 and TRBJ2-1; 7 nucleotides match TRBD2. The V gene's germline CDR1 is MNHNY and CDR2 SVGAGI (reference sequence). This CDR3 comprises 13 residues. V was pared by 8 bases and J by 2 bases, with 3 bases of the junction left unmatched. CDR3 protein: CASFGLAYNEQFF. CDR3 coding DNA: TGTGCCAGCTTCGGACTAGCCTACAATGAGCAGTTCTTC.

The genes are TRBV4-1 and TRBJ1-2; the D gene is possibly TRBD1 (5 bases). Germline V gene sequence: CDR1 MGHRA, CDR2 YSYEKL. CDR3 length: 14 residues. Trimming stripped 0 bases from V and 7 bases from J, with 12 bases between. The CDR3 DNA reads TGCGCCAGCAGCCAAGACTGGGGGAACCGTGGCTACACCTTC. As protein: CASSQDWGNRGYTF.

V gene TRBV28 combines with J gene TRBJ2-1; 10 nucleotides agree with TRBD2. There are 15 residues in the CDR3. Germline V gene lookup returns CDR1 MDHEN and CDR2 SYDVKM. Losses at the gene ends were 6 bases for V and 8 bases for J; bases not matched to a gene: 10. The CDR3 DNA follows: TGTGCCAGCAGCCCCGGACTAGCGGAAGGCTATGAGCAGTTCTTC. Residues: CASSPGLAEGYEQFF.

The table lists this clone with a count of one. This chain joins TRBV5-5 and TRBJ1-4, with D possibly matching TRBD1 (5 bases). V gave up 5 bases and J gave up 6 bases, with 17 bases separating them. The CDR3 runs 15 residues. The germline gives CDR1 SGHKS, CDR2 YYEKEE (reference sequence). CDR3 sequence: CASSGRGPNDEKLFF. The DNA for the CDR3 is TGTGCCAGCAGTGGTAGGGGCCCAAATGATGAAAAACTGTTTTTT.

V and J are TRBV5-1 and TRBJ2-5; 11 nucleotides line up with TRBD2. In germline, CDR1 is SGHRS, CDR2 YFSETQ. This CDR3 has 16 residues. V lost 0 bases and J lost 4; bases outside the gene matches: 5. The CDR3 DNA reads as TGCGCCAGCAGCTTGGCAGGGCTAGCGGGAGGAGAGACCCAGTACTTC. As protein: CASSLAGLAGGETQYF.

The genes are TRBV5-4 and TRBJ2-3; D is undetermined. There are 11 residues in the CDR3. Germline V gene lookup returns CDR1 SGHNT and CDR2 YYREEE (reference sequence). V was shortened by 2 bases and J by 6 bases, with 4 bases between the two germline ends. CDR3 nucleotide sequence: TGTGCCAGCAGCTTATGGGATACGCAGTATTTT. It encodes CASSLWDTQYF.

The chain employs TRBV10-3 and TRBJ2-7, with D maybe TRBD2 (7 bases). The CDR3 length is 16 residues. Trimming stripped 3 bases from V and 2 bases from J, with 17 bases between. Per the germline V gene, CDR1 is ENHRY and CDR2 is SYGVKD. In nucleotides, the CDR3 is TGTGCCATCAGTGATGGAGGGGGGAGGGGTCCCTACGAGCAGTACTTC. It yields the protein CAISDGGGRGPYEQYF.

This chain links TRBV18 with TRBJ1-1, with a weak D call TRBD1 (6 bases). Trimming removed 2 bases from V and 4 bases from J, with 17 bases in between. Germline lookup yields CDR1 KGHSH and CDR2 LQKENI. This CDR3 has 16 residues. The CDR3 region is CASSPNLGGRGTEAFF. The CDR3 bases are TGTGCCAGCTCACCAAATTTAGGGGGAAGGGGCACTGAAGCTTTCTTT.

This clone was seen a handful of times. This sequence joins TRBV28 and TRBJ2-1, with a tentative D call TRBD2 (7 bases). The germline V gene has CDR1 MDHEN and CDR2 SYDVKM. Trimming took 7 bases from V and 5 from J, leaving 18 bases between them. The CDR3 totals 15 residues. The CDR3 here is CASTTTRGGNNEQFF. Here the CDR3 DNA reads TGTGCCAGCACCACAACTAGGGGGGGAAACAATGAGCAGTTCTTC.

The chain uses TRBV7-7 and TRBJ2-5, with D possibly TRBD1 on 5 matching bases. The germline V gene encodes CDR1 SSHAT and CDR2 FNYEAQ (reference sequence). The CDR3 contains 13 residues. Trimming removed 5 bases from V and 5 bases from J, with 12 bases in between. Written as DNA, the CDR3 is TGTGCCAGCAGCACATCAGGGTTGGAGACCCAGTACTTC. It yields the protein CASSTSGLETQYF.

Written as DNA, the CDR3 is TGCGCCAGCAGTGATTCAGGAGGGAATAATGAGCAGTTCTTC. It codes for CASSDSGGNNEQFF. The genes are TRBV10-2 and TRBJ2-1; D perhaps matches TRBD2 (6 bases). This CDR3 has 14 residues. The germline gives CDR1 WSHSY, CDR2 SAAADI. V shed 3 bases and J shed 7 bases, with 13 bases lying between them.

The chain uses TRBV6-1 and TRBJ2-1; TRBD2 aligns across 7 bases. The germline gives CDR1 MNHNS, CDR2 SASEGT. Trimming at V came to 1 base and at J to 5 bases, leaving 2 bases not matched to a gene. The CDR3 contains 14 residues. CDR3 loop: CASSEGLADNEQFF. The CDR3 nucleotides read TGTGCCAGCAGTGAAGGCCTAGCGGACAATGAGCAGTTCTTC.

CDR3 DNA sequence: TGTGCCAGCAGCTTATCTAGGGACAGAAGTAACTATGGCTACACCTTC. It specifies CASSLSRDRSNYGYTF. The genes are TRBV7-2 and TRBJ1-2; 7 bases map to TRBD1. Germline CDR1 and CDR2: SGHTA and FQGNSA. The CDR3 has 16 amino acids. V dropped 2 bases and J dropped 1; count of bases not matched to a gene: 7. Combining the CDR3 with reference TRBV7-2 and TRBJ1-2 gives the whole variable domain GAGVSQSPSNKVTEKGKDVELRCDPISGHTALYWYRQSLGQGLEFLIYFQGNSAPDKSGLPSDRFSAERTGGSVSTLTIQRTQQEDSAVYLCASSLSRDRSNYGYTFGSGTRLTVV.

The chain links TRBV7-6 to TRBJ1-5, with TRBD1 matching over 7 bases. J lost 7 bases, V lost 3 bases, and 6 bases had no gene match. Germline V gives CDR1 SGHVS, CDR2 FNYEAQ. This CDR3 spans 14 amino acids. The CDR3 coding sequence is TGTGCCAGCAGCTTGTTCGGGACAGACCAGCCCCAGCATTTT. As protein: CASSLFGTDQPQHF. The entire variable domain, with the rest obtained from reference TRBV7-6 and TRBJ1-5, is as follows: GAGVSQSPRYKVTKRGQDVALRCDPISGHVSLYWYRQALGQGPEFLTYFNYEAQQDKSGLPNDRFSAERPEGSISTLTIQRTEQRDSAMYRCASSLFGTDQPQHFGDGTRLSIL.

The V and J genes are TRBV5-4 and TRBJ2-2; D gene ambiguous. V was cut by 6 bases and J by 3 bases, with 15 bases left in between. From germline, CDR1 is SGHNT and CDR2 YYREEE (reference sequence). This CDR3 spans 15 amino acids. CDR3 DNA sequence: TGTGCCAGCACCCCCGGGCCCACGTACACCGGGGAGCTGTTTTTT. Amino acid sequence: CASTPGPTYTGELFF.

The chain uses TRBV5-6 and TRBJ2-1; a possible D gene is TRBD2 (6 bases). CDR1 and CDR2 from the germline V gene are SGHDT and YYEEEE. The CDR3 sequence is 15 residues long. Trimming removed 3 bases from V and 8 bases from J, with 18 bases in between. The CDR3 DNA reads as TGTGCCAGCAGCTCCCCGGGACTGGGCGTCTATGAGCAGTTCTTC. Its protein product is CASSSPGLGVYEQFF.

The CDR3 bases are TGTGCCATCAGTGGGGCTAGCGGGCCCTACGAGCAGTACTTC. It is translated as CAISGASGPYEQYF. V gene TRBV10-3 combines with J gene TRBJ2-7; TRBD2 aligns across 8 bases. This CDR3 is 14 amino acids long. With V trimmed by 4 bases and J by 2 bases, 4 bases remained unmatched. Germline CDR1 reads ENHRY; CDR2 reads SYGVKD.